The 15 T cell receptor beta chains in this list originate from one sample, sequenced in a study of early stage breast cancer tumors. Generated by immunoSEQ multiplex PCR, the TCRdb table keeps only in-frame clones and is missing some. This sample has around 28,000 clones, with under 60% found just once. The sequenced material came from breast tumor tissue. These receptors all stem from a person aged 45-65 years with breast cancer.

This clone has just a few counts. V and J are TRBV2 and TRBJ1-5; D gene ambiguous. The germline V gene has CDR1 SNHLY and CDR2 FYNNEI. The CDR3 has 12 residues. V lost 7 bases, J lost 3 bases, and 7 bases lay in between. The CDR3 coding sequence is TGTGCCAGCAAGGGTTACAATCAGCCCCAGCATTTT. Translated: CASKGYNQPQHF. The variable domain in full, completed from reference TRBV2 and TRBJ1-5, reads EPEVTQTPSHQVTQMGQEVILRCVPISNHLYFYWYRQILGQKVEFLVSFYNNEISEKSEIFDDQFSVERPDGSNFTLKIRSTKLEDSAMYFCASKGYNQPQHFGDGTRLSIL.

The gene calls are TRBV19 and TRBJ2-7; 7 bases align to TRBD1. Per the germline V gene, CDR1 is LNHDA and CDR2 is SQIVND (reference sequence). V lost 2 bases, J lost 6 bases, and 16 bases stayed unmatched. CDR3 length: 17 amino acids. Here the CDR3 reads CASSITPSGGVGFEQYF. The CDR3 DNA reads TGTGCCAGTAGTATAACTCCTTCAGGGGGAGTAGGTTTCGAGCAGTACTTC.

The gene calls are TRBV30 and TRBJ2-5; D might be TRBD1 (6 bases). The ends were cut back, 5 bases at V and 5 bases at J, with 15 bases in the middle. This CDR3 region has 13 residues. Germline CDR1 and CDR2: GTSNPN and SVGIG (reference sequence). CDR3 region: CAWSKGTQETQYF. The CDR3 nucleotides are TGTGCCTGGTCTAAAGGGACACAGGAGACCCAGTACTTC.

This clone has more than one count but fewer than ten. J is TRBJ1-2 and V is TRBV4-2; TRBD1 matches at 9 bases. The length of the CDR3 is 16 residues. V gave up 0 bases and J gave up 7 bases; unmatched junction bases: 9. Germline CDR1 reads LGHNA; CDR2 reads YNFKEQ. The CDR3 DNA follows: TGTGCCAGCAGCCAAGACCCCGGGACAGGGCCCCTTGGCTACACCTTC. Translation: CASSQDPGTGPLGYTF.

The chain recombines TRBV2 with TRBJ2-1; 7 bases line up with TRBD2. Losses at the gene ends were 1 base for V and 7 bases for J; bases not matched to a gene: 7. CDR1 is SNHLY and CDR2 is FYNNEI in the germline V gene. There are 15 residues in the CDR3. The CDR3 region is CASSEGRTGGNEQFF. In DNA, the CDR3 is TGTGCCAGCAGTGAAGGGAGGACCGGGGGGAATGAGCAGTTCTTC.

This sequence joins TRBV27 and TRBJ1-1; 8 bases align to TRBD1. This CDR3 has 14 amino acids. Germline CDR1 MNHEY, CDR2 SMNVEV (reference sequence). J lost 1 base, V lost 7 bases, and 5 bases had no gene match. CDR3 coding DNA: TGTGCCAGCAACCGACAGGGGCCGAACACTGAAGCTTTCTTT. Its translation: CASNRQGPNTEAFF.

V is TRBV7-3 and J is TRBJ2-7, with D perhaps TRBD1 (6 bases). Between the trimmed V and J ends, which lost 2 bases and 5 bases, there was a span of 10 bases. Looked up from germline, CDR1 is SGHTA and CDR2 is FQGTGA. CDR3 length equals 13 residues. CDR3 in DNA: TGTGCCAGCAGCTTAGGGGGCGAAAACGAGCAGTACTTC. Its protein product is CASSLGGENEQYF.

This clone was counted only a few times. Written as DNA, the CDR3 is TGTGCCTGGGTATTCTACGGGACAGGTGGCTATGGCTACACCTTC. Translated: CAWVFYGTGGYGYTF. The genes are TRBV30 and TRBJ1-2; 8 bases are shared with TRBD1. Looked up from germline, CDR1 is GTSNPN and CDR2 is SVGIG (reference sequence). J lost 4 bases, V lost 5 bases, and 12 bases had no gene match. The length of the CDR3 is 15 residues.

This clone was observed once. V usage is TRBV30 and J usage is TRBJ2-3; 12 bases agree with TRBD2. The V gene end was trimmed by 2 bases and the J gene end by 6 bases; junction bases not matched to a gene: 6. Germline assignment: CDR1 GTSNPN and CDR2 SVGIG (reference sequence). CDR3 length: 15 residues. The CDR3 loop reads CAWSLTSGSHDTQYF. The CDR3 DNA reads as TGTGCCTGGAGTTTGACTAGCGGGAGTCATGATACGCAGTATTTT.

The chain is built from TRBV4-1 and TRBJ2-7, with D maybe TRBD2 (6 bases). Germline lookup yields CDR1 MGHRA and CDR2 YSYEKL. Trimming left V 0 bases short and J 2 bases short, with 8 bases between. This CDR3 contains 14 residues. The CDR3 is CASSQDWEAYEQYF. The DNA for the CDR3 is TGCGCCAGCAGCCAAGATTGGGAGGCCTACGAGCAGTACTTC.

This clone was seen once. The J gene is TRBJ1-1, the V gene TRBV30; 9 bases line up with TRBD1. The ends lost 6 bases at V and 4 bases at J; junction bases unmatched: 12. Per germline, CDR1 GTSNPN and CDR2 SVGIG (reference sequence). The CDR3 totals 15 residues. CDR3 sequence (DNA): TGTGCCTGTCCTCCTCGACAGGGGGGGAGCACTGAAGCTTTCTTT. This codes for CACPPRQGGSTEAFF. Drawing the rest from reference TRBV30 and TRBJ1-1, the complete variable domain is SQTIHQWPATLVQPVGSPLSLECTVEGTSNPNLYWYRQAAGRGLQLLFYSVGIGQISSEVPQNLSASRPQDRQFILSSKKLLLSDSGFYLCACPPRQGGSTEAFFGQGTRLTVV.

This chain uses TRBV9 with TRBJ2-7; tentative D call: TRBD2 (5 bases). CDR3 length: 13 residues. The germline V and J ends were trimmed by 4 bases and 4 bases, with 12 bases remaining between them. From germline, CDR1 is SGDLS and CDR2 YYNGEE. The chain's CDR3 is CASSSEGGYEQYF. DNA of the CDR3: TGTGCCAGCAGCTCAGAGGGTGGGTACGAGCAGTACTTC.

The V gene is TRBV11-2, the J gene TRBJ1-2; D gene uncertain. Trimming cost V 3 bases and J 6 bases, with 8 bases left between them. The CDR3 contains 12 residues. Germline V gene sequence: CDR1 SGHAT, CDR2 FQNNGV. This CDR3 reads CASSFGKNGYTF. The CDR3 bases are TGTGCCAGCAGCTTCGGAAAAAATGGCTACACCTTC.

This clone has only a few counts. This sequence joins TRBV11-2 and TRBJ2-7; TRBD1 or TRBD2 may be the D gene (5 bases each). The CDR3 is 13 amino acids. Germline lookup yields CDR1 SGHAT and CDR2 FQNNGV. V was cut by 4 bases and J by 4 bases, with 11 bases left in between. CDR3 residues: CASSWGITYEQYF. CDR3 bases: TGTGCCAGCAGCTGGGGGATCACTTACGAGCAGTACTTC.

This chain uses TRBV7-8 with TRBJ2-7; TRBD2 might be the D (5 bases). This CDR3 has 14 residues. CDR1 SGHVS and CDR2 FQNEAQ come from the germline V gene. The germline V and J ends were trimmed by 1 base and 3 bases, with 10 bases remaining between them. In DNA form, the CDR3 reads TGTGCCAGCAGCTTAGGGCGGGCGAACTACGAGCAGTACTTC. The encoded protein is CASSLGRANYEQYF.